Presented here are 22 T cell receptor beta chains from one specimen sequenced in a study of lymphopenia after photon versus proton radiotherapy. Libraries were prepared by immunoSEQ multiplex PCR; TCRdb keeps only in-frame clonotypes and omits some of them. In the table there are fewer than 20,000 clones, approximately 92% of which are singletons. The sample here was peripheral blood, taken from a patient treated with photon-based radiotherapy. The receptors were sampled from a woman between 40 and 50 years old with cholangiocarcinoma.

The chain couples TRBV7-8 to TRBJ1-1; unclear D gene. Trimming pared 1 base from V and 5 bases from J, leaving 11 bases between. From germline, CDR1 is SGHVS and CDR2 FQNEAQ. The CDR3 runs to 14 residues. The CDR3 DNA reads TGTGCCAGCAGCTTAGATCAGGTTTTAACTGAAGCTTTCTTT. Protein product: CASSLDQVLTEAFF. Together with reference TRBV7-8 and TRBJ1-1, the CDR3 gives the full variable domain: GAGVSQSPRYKVAKRGQDVALRCDPISGHVSLFWYQQALGQGPEFLTYFQNEAQLDKSGLPSDRFFAERPEGSVSTLKIQRTQQEDSAVYLCASSLDQVLTEAFFGQGTRLTVV.

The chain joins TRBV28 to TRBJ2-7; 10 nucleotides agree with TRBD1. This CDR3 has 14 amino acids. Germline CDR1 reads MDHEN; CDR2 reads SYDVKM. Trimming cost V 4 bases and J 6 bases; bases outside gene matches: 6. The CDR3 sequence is CASSSDRGPLEQYF. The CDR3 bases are TGTGCCAGCAGTTCAGACAGGGGGCCCCTCGAGCAGTACTTC.

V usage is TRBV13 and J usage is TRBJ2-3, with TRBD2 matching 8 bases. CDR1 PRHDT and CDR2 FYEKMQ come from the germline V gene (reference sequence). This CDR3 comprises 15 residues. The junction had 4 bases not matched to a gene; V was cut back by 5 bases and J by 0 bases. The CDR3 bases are TGTGCCAGCAGCCCGGGGGGGCCTAGCACAGATACGCAGTATTTT. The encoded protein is CASSPGGPSTDTQYF.

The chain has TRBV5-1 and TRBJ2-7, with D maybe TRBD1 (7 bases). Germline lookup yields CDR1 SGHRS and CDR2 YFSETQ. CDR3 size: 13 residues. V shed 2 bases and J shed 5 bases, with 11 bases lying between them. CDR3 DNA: TGCGCCAGCAGCTTAAGCAGGGGGGACGAGCAGTACTTC. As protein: CASSLSRGDEQYF.

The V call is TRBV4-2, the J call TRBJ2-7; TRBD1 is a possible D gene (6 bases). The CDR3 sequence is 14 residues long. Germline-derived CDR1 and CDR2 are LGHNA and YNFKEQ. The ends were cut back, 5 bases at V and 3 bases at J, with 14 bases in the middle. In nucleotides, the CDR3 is TGTGCCAGCAGCGGGGGACACGTACTCTACGAGCAGTACTTC. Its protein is CASSGGHVLYEQYF.

The CDR3 DNA reads as TGTGCCAGCAGTTTATGGGGCAGGGATCGCAATCAGCCCCAGCATTTT. Protein product: CASSLWGRDRNQPQHF. The chain links TRBV28 to TRBJ1-5, with TRBD1 as a possible D gene (5 bases). The CDR3 runs 16 residues. Germline assignment: CDR1 MDHEN and CDR2 SYDVKM. Trimming left V 0 bases short and J 2 bases short, with 11 bases between.

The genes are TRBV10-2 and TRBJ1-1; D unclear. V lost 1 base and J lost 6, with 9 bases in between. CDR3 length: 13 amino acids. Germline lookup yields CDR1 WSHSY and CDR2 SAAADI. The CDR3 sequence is CASSELYSAEAFF. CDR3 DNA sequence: TGCGCCAGCAGTGAGTTGTACAGCGCTGAAGCTTTCTTT.

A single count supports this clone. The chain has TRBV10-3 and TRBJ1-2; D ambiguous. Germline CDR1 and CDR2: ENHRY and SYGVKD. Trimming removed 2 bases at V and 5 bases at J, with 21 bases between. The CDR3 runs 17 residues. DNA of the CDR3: TGTGCCATCAGTGAGGAGGGCAGCTCCCTCTTTAATTATGGCTACACCTTC. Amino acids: CAISEEGSSLFNYGYTF.

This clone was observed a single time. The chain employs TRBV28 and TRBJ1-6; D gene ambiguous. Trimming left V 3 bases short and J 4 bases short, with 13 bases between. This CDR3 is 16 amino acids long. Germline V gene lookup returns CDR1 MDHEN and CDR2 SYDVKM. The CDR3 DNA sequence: TGTGCCAGCAGTTTCGAGGGCGCTGATTATAATTCACCCCTCCACTTT. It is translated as CASSFEGADYNSPLHF. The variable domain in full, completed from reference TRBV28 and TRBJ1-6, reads DVKVTQSSRYLVKRTGEKVFLECVQDMDHENMFWYRQDPGLGLRLIYFSYDVKMKEKGDIPEGYSVSREKKERFSLILESASTNQTSMYLCASSFEGADYNSPLHFGNGTRLTVT.

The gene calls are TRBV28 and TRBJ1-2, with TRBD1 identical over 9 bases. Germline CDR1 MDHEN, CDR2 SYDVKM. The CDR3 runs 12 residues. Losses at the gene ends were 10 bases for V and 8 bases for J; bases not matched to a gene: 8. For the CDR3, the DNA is TGTGCCATCGGGACAGGGCCATTCGGCTACACCTTC. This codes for CAIGTGPFGYTF.

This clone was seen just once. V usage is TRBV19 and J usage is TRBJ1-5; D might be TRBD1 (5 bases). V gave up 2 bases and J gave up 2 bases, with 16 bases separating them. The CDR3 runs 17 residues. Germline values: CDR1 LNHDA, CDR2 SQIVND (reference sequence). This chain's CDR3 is CASSIKGSGFGNQPQHF. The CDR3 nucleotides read TGTGCCAGTAGTATAAAAGGGTCAGGGTTTGGCAATCAGCCCCAGCATTTT.

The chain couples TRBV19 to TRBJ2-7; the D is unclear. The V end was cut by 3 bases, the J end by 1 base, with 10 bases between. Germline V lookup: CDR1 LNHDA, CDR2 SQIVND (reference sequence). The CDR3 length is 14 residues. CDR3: CASSISGSSYEQYF. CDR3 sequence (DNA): TGTGCCAGTAGTATTTCGGGCAGTTCCTACGAGCAGTACTTC. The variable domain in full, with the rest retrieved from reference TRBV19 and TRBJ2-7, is DGGITQSPKYLFRKEGQNVTLSCEQNLNHDAMYWYRQDPGQGLRLIYYSQIVNDFQKGDIAEGYSVSREKKESFPLTVTSAQKNPTAFYLCASSISGSSYEQYFGPGTRLTVT.

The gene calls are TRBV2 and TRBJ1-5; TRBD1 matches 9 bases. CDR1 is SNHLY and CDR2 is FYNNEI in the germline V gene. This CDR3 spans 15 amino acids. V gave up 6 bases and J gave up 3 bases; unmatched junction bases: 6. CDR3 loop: CASRSGTGNNQPQHF. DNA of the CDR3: TGTGCCAGCAGGTCCGGGACAGGGAACAATCAGCCCCAGCATTTT.

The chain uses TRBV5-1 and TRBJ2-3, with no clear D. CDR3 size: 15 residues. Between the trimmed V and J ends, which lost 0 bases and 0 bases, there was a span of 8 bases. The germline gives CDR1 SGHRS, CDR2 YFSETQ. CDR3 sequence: CASSLESASTDTQYF. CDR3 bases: TGCGCCAGCAGCTTGGAATCGGCTAGCACAGATACGCAGTATTTT.

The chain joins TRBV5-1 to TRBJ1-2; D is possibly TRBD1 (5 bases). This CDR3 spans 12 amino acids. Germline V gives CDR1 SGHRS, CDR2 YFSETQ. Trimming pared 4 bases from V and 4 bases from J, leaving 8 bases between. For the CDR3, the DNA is TGCGCCAGCAGCACAGACAGCTATGGCTACACCTTC. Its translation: CASSTDSYGYTF.

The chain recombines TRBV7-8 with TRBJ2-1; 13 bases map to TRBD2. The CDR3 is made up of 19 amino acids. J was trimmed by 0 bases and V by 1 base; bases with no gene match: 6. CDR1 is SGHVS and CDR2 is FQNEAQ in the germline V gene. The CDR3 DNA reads TGTGCCAGCAGCTTAGTAGGGACTAGCGGGGCGAGCTCCTACAATGAGCAGTTCTTC. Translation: CASSLVGTSGASSYNEQFF.

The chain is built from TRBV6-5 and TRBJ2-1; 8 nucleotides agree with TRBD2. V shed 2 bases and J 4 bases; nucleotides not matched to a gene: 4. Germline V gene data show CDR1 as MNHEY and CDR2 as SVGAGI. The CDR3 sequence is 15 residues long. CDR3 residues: CASSYDSGAYNEQFF. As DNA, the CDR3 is TGTGCCAGCAGTTACGATAGCGGGGCTTACAATGAGCAGTTCTTC.

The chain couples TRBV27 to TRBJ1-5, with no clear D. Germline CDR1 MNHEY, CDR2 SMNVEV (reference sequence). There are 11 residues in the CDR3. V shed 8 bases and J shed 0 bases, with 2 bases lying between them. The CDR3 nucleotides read TGTGCCAGCGGTAGCAATCAGCCCCAGCATTTT. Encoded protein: CASGSNQPQHF.

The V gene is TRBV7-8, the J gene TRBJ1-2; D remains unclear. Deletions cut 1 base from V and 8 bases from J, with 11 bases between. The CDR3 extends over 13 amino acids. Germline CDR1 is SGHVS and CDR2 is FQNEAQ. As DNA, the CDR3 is TGTGCCAGCAGCTTAGTGAACGGAGGAGGCTACACCTTC. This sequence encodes CASSLVNGGGYTF.

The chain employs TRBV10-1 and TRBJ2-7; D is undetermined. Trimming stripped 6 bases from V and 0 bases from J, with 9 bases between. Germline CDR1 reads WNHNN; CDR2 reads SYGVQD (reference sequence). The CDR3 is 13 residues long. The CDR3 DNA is TGCGCCAGCAGCTCCGGGCCCTCCTACGAGCAGTACTTC. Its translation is CASSSGPSYEQYF.

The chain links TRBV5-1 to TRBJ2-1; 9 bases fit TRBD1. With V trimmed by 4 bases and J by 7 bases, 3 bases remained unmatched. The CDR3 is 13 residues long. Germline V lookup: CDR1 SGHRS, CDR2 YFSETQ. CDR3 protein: CASSPGQGNEQFF. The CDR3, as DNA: TGCGCCAGCAGCCCGGGACAGGGAAATGAGCAGTTCTTC.

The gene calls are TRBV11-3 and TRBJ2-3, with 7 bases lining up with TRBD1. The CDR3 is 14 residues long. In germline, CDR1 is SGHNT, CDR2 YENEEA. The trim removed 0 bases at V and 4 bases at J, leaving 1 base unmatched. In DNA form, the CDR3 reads TGTGCCAGCAGCTTAGAACAGGGGTCAGATACGCAGTATTTT. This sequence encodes CASSLEQGSDTQYF.